A selection of T cell receptor beta chains follows, all from one sample in a study of cytomegalovirus exposure and HLA in healthy donors. Assay used: immunoSEQ multiplex PCR; TCRdb lists only in-frame clones, some missing. The sample contains around 200,000 clones, roughly 80% of which appear only once. Sequencing used PBMCs. The receptor source for this set is a woman between 18 and 29 years old in good health and CMV-seronegative. Each CDR3 is given with its conserved first and last residue. The D gene is left open where the match is weak. Clone size is given for some rows only: seen once, a few or many times, or a class if the clone is expanded.

d_call	v_call	j_call	clone_size	cdr3_aa	cdr3_nt
NA	TRBV6-1	TRBJ2-7	NA	CASTQGATGHDEQYF	TGTGCCAGCACTCAAGGAGCGACAGGTCACGACGAGCAGTACTTC
NA	TRBV11-2	TRBJ2-3	NA	CASSPGEYTDTQYF	TGTGCCAGTTCGCCGGGGGAGTACACAGATACGCAGTATTTT
NA	TRBV5-8	TRBJ1-2	NA	CASQTGGYGYTF	TGTGCCAGCCAGACTGGGGGGTATGGCTACACCTTC
NA	TRBV19	TRBJ1-1	NA	CASSFQGRPEAFF	TGTGCCAGTAGTTTCCAGGGGCGGCCGGAAGCTTTCTTT
NA	TRBV19	TRBJ1-5	NA	CASSTAGGRSQHF	TGTGCCAGTAGTACCGCGGGCGGTCGAAGCCAGCATTTT
TRBD1	TRBV6-4	TRBJ1-2	NA	CASQGANGYTF	TGTGCCAGTCAGGGGGCGAATGGCTACACCTTC
NA	TRBV27	TRBJ2-2	NA	CASSWTFTGELFF	TGTGCCAGCAGTTGGACATTCACCGGGGAGCTGTTTTTT
NA	TRBV5-6	TRBJ2-7	NA	CASRVGLDSEQYF	TGTGCCAGCAGGGTTGGATTGGACTCCGAGCAGTACTTC
TRBD1	TRBV28	TRBJ2-7	NA	CASSLSQGSQYF	TGTGCCAGCAGTTTGTCACAGGGGTCGCAGTACTTC
TRBD2	TRBV6-5	TRBJ2-2	NA	CASRRKSGGRGELFF	TGTGCCAGCCGCCGGAAATCAGGCGGGAGGGGGGAGCTGTTTTTT
TRBD2	TRBV5-1	TRBJ2-7	NA	CASSPWDTSGGTYEQYF	TGCGCCAGCAGCCCTTGGGATACTAGCGGGGGTACCTACGAGCAGTACTTC
NA	TRBV5-4	TRBJ2-5	NA	CASSLEQQETQYF	TGTGCCAGCAGCTTGGAACAGCAAGAGACCCAGTACTTC
TRBD1	TRBV19	TRBJ1-1	NA	CASISGTGSAEAFF	TGTGCCAGTATCTCCGGGACAGGGAGCGCTGAAGCTTTCTTT
TRBD2	TRBV19	TRBJ2-5	NA	CATLGGGLETQYF	TGTGCCACCCTCGGGGGGGGCTTGGAGACCCAGTACTTC
NA	TRBV12-5	TRBJ1-3	once	CASGATGMLGNTIYF	TGTGCTAGTGGTGCCACAGGGATGTTGGGAAACACCATATATTTT
NA	TRBV7-9	TRBJ1-5	NA	CASSLVGPEQPQHF	TGTGCCAGCAGCTTAGTGGGGCCGGAGCAGCCCCAGCATTTT
TRBD2	TRBV7-3	TRBJ2-2	NA	CASSLQSGRVAGELFF	TGTGCCAGCAGCTTACAGAGCGGGAGGGTTGCCGGGGAGCTGTTTTTT
NA	TRBV11-2	TRBJ1-3	NA	CASNLGAAGNTIYF	TGTGCCAGCAACTTAGGGGCAGCTGGAAACACCATATATTTT
TRBD2	TRBV9	TRBJ2-3	NA	CASSVVAGGLSDTQYF	TGTGCCAGCAGCGTAGTAGCGGGGGGGTTATCAGATACGCAGTATTTT